The 17 T cell receptor beta chains below were found in one sample sequenced in a study of blood T cell repertoires in COVID-19. TCRdb keeps only in-frame clones here, not all; method: immunoSEQ multiplex PCR. The sample yields roughly 140,000 clones, 90% seen once. Sequenced input: peripheral blood. All receptors come from a woman older than 75 with acute or convalescent COVID-19.

The J gene is TRBJ1-1, the V gene TRBV12-3 or TRBV12-4; D is unresolved. Trimming removed 3 bases from V and 5 bases from J, with 10 bases in between. This CDR3 is 13 amino acids long. CDR3 sequence (DNA): TGTGCCAGCAGTTTTAGTAGCTCAACTGAAGCTTTCTTT. Protein: CASSFSSSTEAFF.

The chain has TRBV6-6 and TRBJ1-4; perhaps TRBD1 as D (5 bases). Germline V gene lookup returns CDR1 MNHNY and CDR2 SVGAGI (reference sequence). V lost 0 bases to trimming and J lost 8 bases, with 13 bases between them. The CDR3 has 15 amino acids. The CDR3 region has the DNA TGTGCCAGCAGTTACTCGATGGCGGGGCGGGAAAAACTGTTTTTT. This encodes CASSYSMAGREKLFF.

The chain links TRBV3-1 (or the pseudogene TRBV3-2) to TRBJ2-2, with D possibly being TRBD2 (7 bases). Between the trimmed V and J ends, which lost 3 bases and 0 bases, there was a span of 11 bases. Germline loops: CDR1 LGHDT, CDR2 YNNKEL (reference sequence). CDR3 size: 16 residues. CDR3 region: CASSQGGLANTGELFF. CDR3 DNA: TGTGCCAGCAGCCAGGGGGGGCTAGCGAACACCGGGGAGCTGTTTTTT.

This clone showed up just a few times. J is TRBJ1-2 and V is TRBV6-1; a possible D gene is TRBD1 (6 bases). CDR3 length equals 18 residues. From germline, CDR1 is MNHNS and CDR2 SASEGT. V was trimmed by 0 bases and J by 6 bases, leaving 23 bases between them. The CDR3 DNA reads as TGTGCCAGCAGTGAAGCAAGTTTACAGGGTGCCCTCGTCCATGGCTACACCTTC. Translation gives CASSEASLQGALVHGYTF.

V usage is TRBV7-2 and J usage is TRBJ2-1; 9 nucleotides match TRBD2. The CDR3 sequence is 15 residues long. The junction had 5 bases not matched to a gene; V was cut back by 4 bases and J by 4 bases. The germline V gene has CDR1 SGHTA and CDR2 FQGNSA. The CDR3 is CASSSRLAEYNEQFF. As DNA, the CDR3 is TGTGCCAGCAGCTCTAGACTAGCGGAATACAATGAGCAGTTCTTC.

This chain connects TRBV12-5 to TRBJ2-1, with 9 bases fitting TRBD1. The CDR3 totals 13 residues. Per germline, CDR1 LGHNT and CDR2 FRNRAP. The V gene end was trimmed by 10 bases and the J gene end by 4 bases; junction bases not matched to a gene: 5. This CDR3 reads CATRDRDYNEQFF. For the CDR3, the DNA is TGTGCTACGAGGGACAGGGATTACAATGAGCAGTTCTTC.

V is TRBV6-6 and J is TRBJ1-2; D gene ambiguous. Trimming stripped 3 bases from V and 2 bases from J, with 16 bases between. Germline CDR1 is MNHNY and CDR2 is SVGAGI (reference sequence). The CDR3 runs to 16 residues. The CDR3 sequence: CASSYTVLRKNYGYTF. DNA for the CDR3: TGTGCCAGCAGTTATACAGTACTCAGGAAAAACTATGGCTACACCTTC.

The chain combines TRBV4-2 with TRBJ1-2, with a possible D match to TRBD1 (5 bases). Germline CDR1 and CDR2: LGHNA and YNFKEQ. The V gene lost 5 bases and the J gene lost 4 bases, with 14 bases spanning the gap. CDR3 length: 14 residues. The CDR3 loop is CASSSIGDGYGYTF. The CDR3 nucleotides are TGTGCCAGCAGCTCAATAGGGGATGGCTATGGCTACACCTTC.

The chain links TRBV6-1 to TRBJ2-1; D possibly corresponds to TRBD1 (5 bases). The CDR3 runs 16 residues. Germline values: CDR1 MNHNS, CDR2 SASEGT. Trimming cost V 2 bases and J 5 bases, with 16 bases left between them. CDR3 residues: CASSEKAGSGNNEQFF. CDR3 in DNA: TGTGCCAGCAGTGAAAAAGCAGGGTCTGGGAACAATGAGCAGTTCTTC.

The gene calls are TRBV27 and TRBJ1-2; 8 nucleotides align to TRBD1. The CDR3 consists of 13 residues. After removal of 4 bases from V and 6 bases from J, the junction contained 4 bases not matched to a gene. Germline CDR1 MNHEY, CDR2 SMNVEV (reference sequence). The CDR3 region is CASSSRGLDGYTF. Here the CDR3 DNA reads TGTGCCAGCAGTTCCAGGGGGCTCGATGGCTACACCTTC.

The chain is built from TRBV5-1 and TRBJ1-5; D perhaps matches TRBD1 (5 bases). This CDR3 has 15 amino acids. Germline loops: CDR1 SGHRS, CDR2 YFSETQ. Trimming cost V 2 bases and J 2 bases, with 11 bases left between them. CDR3 amino acids: CASSLEGVGNQPQHF. CDR3 in DNA: TGCGCCAGCAGCTTAGAAGGGGTAGGCAATCAGCCCCAGCATTTT. The whole variable domain, filled in from reference TRBV5-1 and TRBJ1-5, reads KAGVTQTPRYLIKTRGQQVTLSCSPISGHRSVSWYQQTPGQGLQFLFEYFSETQRNKGNFPGRFSGRQFSNSRSEMNVSTLELGDSALYLCASSLEGVGNQPQHFGDGTRLSIL.

The chain carries TRBV18 and TRBJ2-2, with 13 bases fitting TRBD2. Germline V lookup: CDR1 KGHSH, CDR2 LQKENI. The CDR3 extends over 16 amino acids. V shed 6 bases and J 3 bases; nucleotides not matched to a gene: 4. This chain's CDR3 is CASSGLAGAYTGELFF. Written as DNA, the CDR3 is TGTGCCAGCTCCGGACTAGCGGGGGCCTACACCGGGGAGCTGTTTTTT.

The gene calls are TRBV13 and TRBJ2-3; TRBD2 agrees at 13 bases. Per the germline V gene, CDR1 is PRHDT and CDR2 is FYEKMQ (reference sequence). Germline trimming cut 0 bases from V and 2 bases from J; bases unmatched to any gene: 11. This CDR3 has 20 residues. The CDR3 DNA sequence: TGTGCCAGCAGCTTAGGCCTAAGGGGACTAGCGGGGCGATCCACAGATACGCAGTATTTT. Its protein product is CASSLGLRGLAGRSTDTQYF.

This chain connects TRBV2 to TRBJ1-1; D gene unclear. Germline-derived CDR1 and CDR2 are SNHLY and FYNNEI. V dropped 5 bases and J dropped 11 bases, with 18 bases sitting between them. This CDR3 has 13 residues. In DNA, the CDR3 is TGTGCCAGCAGTCTCATCGAGGCTCGCGGGGCTTTCTTT. This gives the protein CASSLIEARGAFF. Supplemented by reference TRBV2 and TRBJ1-1, the full variable domain reads EPEVTQTPSHQVTQMGQEVILRCVPISNHLYFYWYRQILGQKVEFLVSFYNNEISEKSEIFDDQFSVERPDGSNFTLKIRSTKLEDSAMYFCASSLIEARGAFFGQGTRLTVV.

This rearrangement joins TRBV9 to TRBJ1-1, with TRBD1 identical over 11 bases. Germline V gene lookup returns CDR1 SGDLS and CDR2 YYNGEE. This CDR3 region has 17 residues. The V segment lost 3 bases and the J segment 2 bases; nucleotides outside the gene matches: 9. CDR3 region: CASSAGGTGGFNTEAFF. CDR3 DNA: TGTGCCAGCAGCGCCGGTGGGACAGGGGGGTTTAACACTGAAGCTTTCTTT. Combining the CDR3 with reference TRBV9 and TRBJ1-1 gives the whole variable domain DSGVTQTPKHLITATGQRVTLRCSPRSGDLSVYWYQQSLDQGLQFLIQYYNGEERAKGNILERFSAQQFPDLHSELNLSSLELGDSALYFCASSAGGTGGFNTEAFFGQGTRLTVV.

The chain carries TRBV2 and TRBJ1-5, with 8 bases lining up with TRBD1. The CDR3 totals 15 residues. With 3 bases clipped from V and 4 bases from J, the junction kept 5 bases outside the gene matches. Germline assignment: CDR1 SNHLY and CDR2 FYNNEI. The CDR3 DNA reads TGTGCCAGCAGTGAGAGTAGGACAGGGAATCAGCCCCAGCATTTT. Translation: CASSESRTGNQPQHF.

With regard to this clone: Distinct nucleotide sequences in the sample also encode this CDR3. This chain uses TRBV19 with TRBJ1-1; D not resolved. The CDR3 loop spans 13 amino acids. CDR1 and CDR2 (germline): LNHDA, SQIVND (reference sequence). Trimming left V 2 bases short and J 1 base short, with 5 bases between. CDR3 residues: CASSIRENTEAFF. CDR3 coding DNA: TGTGCCAGTAGTATACGCGAGAACACTGAAGCTTTCTTT. Supplemented by reference TRBV19 and TRBJ1-1, the full variable domain reads DGGITQSPKYLFRKEGQNVTLSCEQNLNHDAMYWYRQDPGQGLRLIYYSQIVNDFQKGDIAEGYSVSREKKESFPLTVTSAQKNPTAFYLCASSIRENTEAFFGQGTRLTVV.